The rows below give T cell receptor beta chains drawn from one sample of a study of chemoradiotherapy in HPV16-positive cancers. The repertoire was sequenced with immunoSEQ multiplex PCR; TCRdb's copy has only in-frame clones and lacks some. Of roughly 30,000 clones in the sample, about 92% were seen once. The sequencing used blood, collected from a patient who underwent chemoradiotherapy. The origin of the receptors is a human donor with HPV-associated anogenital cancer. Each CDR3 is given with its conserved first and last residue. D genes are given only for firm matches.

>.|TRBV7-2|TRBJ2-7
CASLLRPGARDEQYF
TGTGCCAGCCTCCTCCGGCCAGGGGCTAGAGACGAGCAGTACTTC
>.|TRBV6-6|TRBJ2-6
CASRAGANVLTF
TGTGCCAGCAGGGCTGGGGCCAACGTCCTGACTTTC
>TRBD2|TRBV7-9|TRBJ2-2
CASSPRTSGSTGELFF
TGTGCCAGCAGCCCAAGGACTAGCGGGAGCACCGGGGAGCTGTTTTTT
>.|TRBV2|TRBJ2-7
CASTEGGVAEPYEQYF
TGTGCCAGCACCGAAGGTGGAGTAGCGGAGCCCTACGAGCAGTACTTC
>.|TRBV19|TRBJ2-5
CASSTATETQYF
TGTGCCAGTAGTACGGCGACAGAGACCCAGTACTTC
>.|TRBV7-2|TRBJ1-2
CASSLRPTTNYGYTF
TGTGCCAGCAGCTTGCGTCCGACAACTAACTATGGCTACACCTTC
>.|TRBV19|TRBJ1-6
CASSTAQELGSSPLHF
TGTGCCAGTAGTACAGCTCAGGAACTCGGTAGTTCACCCCTCCACTTT
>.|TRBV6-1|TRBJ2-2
CASSTDNRNTGELFF
TGTGCCAGCTCTACCGACAATCGGAACACCGGGGAGCTGTTTTTT
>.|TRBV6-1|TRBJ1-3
CASSEKGGNTIYF
TGTGCCAGCAGTGAAAAAGGTGGAAACACCATATATTTT
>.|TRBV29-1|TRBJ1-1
CSVGGGLRGNTEAFF
TGCAGCGTTGGAGGTGGGTTGCGCGGGAACACTGAAGCTTTCTTT
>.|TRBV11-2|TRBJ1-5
CASSPGWGSNQPQHF
TGTGCCAGCAGCCCCGGCTGGGGTAGCAATCAGCCCCAGCATTTT
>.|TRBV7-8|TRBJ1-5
CASSLAGFNQPQHF
TGTGCCAGCAGCTTAGCGGGGTTCAATCAGCCCCAGCATTTT
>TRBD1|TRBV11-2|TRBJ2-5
CASSRGQLQETQYF
TGTGCCAGCAGCCGGGGACAGCTCCAAGAGACCCAGTACTTC
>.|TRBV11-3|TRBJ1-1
CASSLRATEAFF
TGTGCCAGCAGCTTGAGGGCCACTGAAGCTTTCTTT
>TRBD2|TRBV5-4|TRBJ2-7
CASSYGLVENREQYF
TGTGCCAGCAGCTATGGACTAGTCGAAAATAGGGAGCAGTACTTC
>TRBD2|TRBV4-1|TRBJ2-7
CASSGGTTDSYEQYF
TGCGCCAGCAGCGGCGGGACTACCGACTCCTACGAGCAGTACTTC
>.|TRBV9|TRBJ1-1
CATGPGNTEAFF
TGTGCCACAGGACCGGGGAACACTGAAGCTTTCTTT
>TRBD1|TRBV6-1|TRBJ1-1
CASNLQGRGTEAFF
TGTGCCAGCAATCTACAGGGGAGAGGGACTGAAGCTTTCTTT
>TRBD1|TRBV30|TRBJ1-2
CAWGGPGQGYTF
TGTGCCTGGGGGGGGCCGGGACAGGGCTACACCTTC
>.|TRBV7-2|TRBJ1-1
CASSPQLMNTEAFF
TGTGCCAGCAGCCCCCAGCTCATGAACACTGAAGCTTTCTTT
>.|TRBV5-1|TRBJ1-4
CASRPTDFEEKLFF
TGCGCCAGCAGACCGACAGACTTCGAAGAAAAACTGTTTTTT